The TCR beta chain under discussion was sequenced for a study of T cell responses to AZD1222 COVID-19 vaccine. The data were produced by immunoSEQ multiplex PCR, yet TCRdb's version contains in-frame clones alone and is incomplete. The sample has some 200,000 clones, approximately 93% seen once; the top ten hold 1.5% to 2%. About this clone itself: Its antigen remains unidentified.

Study results and caveats: Of the AZD1222 recipients, only 6 or 7 were seropositive at baseline. Vaccine-associated CD4 TCRs ranged over spike, dominating at 160-218 and 743-854.

This receptor was obtained from an adult who received the AZD1222 COVID-19 vaccine. The sequencing here drew on peripheral blood, taken 28 days after the second AZD1222 dose.

CDR3 amino acids: CASSLEGAAEAFF. In DNA, the CDR3 is TGCGCCAGCAGCTTGGAAGGCGCCGCTGAAGCTTTCTTT. The V call is TRBV5-1, the J call TRBJ1-1; D not certain. The CDR3 has 13 residues. The germline CDR1 and CDR2 sequences are SGHRS and YFSETQ. Deletions cut 0 bases from V and 6 bases from J, with 9 bases between.